This TCR beta chain emerged from a study of cytomegalovirus exposure and HLA in healthy donors (dated by TCRdb to the late 2010s). As for the study more broadly: An earlier analysis of roughly 610 of the donors reported about 300 Gb of sequence data and around 100 million unique TCR beta sequences obtained from about 200 million T cells. In a later genetic analysis, genome-wide SNP genotypes for about three fifths of the 666 donors were used, and that subset was treated as a discovery cohort. Donor age, sex, ethnicity and CMV serostatus were compiled alongside the repertoire data. A later analysis re-examined previously published TCR beta repertoires from over 500 donors and added high-resolution HLA genotyping to investigate patterns of TCR occurrence. To decide whether each TCR beta V gene segment behaved as functional or pseudogenic, an earlier analysis of some 600 of the donors relied on high-throughput TCR beta sequencing. Across 398 genotyped donors of the cohort, an average of roughly 250,000 unique TCR beta nucleotide sequences per donor were sequenced, and around 20% of those sequences were non-productive. Because of strong linkage in the cohort, a few DR-DQ haplotypes were treated as single units for association and clustering. The genetic ancestry cluster associated with self-reported Caucasian donors included around four fifths of the approximately 430 genotyped donors. The study aimed to test whether signatures of past pathogen exposure could be identified by cataloging public T cell receptors. An early release covering roughly 640 HLA-typed donors comprised about 310 gigabases of sequencing data and tens of millions of unique TCR sequences. The T cell repertoires of 666 subjects were profiled by immunosequencing and related to cytomegalovirus serostatus. Typing coverage varied by locus: roughly 629-640 donors for A, B, C, DRB1 and DQB1; roughly 520 for DQA1; more than 600 for DPA1; roughly 450 for DPB1. All discovery cohort repertoires had been generated using a single sequencing platform. Rather than drawing on any new phenotypic data, the later analysis identified candidate immune exposures from TCR beta sequences and the way those sequences occurred across donors. In addition to the first cohort of several hundred subjects, a separate validation cohort of 120 different subjects was used. Both class I and class II loci were covered by HLA typing, at four-digit resolution. High-throughput TCR immunosequencing, statistical association of individual TCRs with disease status, and machine learning were combined to predict cytomegalovirus infection status.

As to this clone: Its antigen specificity is not known.

To prepare the library, the immunoSEQ multiplex PCR assay was applied. A mixture of 60 forward primers for TCR Vbeta segments and 13 reverse primers for TCR Jbeta segments was used in the multiplex PCR. Amplification of the CDR3 region of rearranged TCR beta genes was performed with a multiplex PCR assay on genomic DNA. On the Illumina HiSeq System, the amplified TCR beta libraries were sequenced as 87-base-pair reads. As for how the authors treated the data: A later analysis counted 65 million to 90 million unique TCR beta chains across the 700 or so repertoires, and around 9.9 million of these chains were shared by at least two donors. A nearest-neighbor algorithm error-corrected the raw reads and collapsed the reads into unique sequences, merging closely related sequences to remove PCR and sequencing errors. CDR3 sequences were aligned to IMGT reference sequences to assign V, D and J gene segments. For a sequence to be retained, at least a six-nucleotide match to both a V gene segment and a J gene segment was required. A rearrangement counted as productive if the CDR3 had no stop codons and remained in frame with V and J, and every other rearrangement counted as non-productive. Following IMGT convention, CDR3 was defined as the stretch from the second conserved V-encoded cysteine to the conserved J-encoded phenylalanine. Sequences without an unambiguous match to a single V gene segment were excluded from the earlier analysis of approximately 560 of the donors. An earlier analysis of 450 to 650 of the donors called V segments functional above 56.7% productive rearrangements and segregating when the between-donor standard deviation exceeded 5%. A statistical classification framework was built for diagnosing cytomegalovirus status from the catalog of TCR beta chain sequences. In a later analysis, V and J genes were assigned by comparing TCR nucleotide sequences against IMGT/GENE-DB human TR gene sequences. Using the TCRdist pipeline, a later analysis assigned CDR3 sequences along with most-parsimonious VDJ recombination scenarios. In a later analysis, each TCR beta chain was defined by its CDR3 amino acid sequence together with its V-gene family, and reads without a unique V-gene family were excluded. A later analysis removed 450 to 600 highly shared, low-generation-probability nucleotide sequences to deal with suspected cross-contamination and a sequencing artifact. For each public chain, a later analysis derived a clonal expansion index from normalized ranks of inferred template counts within each repertoire. A later analysis computed generation probabilities with a VDJ recombination model fitted to out-of-frame rearrangements, and checked the results against IGoR. In a later analysis, hypergeometric tests were used to score TCR-TCR, TCR-HLA and TCR-CMV co-occurrence, with a repertoire-size bias correction applied to TCR pairs. To estimate false discovery rates, a later analysis permuted the HLA or CMV assignments 20 times. A later analysis grouped co-occurring TCRs with DBSCAN, adding TCRdist sequence similarity when clustering within HLA-allele-positive subsets. Repertoires with fewer than 30,000 or more than 120,000 public chains were left out of co-occurrence clustering, as were five repertoires with anomalous nucleotide sharing. TCRdb stores this immuneACCESS table with in-frame sequences only. Part of the clones is absent; in the studies checked, under half of the shortfall reflects unresolved V genes, and no reason is known for the rest. The DNA was the basis for D and trimming; V, J and clone size are from that table. The sample table holds some 34,000 clones. 3% to 4.5% of the sample is taken by the ten largest.

The cohort was made up of approximately 670 healthy bone marrow donors. At the time of sampling, every cohort member was nominally healthy, though immune exposures that went unrecorded were likely present. The donor was CMV seronegative and was included in the group of 352 seronegative cohort members. A peripheral blood sample was collected from each donor, and TCR beta sequencing was performed on peripheral blood mononuclear cells. Genomic DNA extraction from the blood cell samples was performed with the Qiagen DNeasy Blood Extraction Kit. The research as a whole found: Correlated functional status among segregating V segments might reflect linkage disequilibrium, but an unknown experimental factor could not be ruled out. The earlier analysis of a few hundred of the donors excluded roughly 16 rarely observed V segments, including chromosome 9 orphons, because counts were too low. A group of highly shared sequence variants was considered likely to be a technical artifact of the sequencing pipeline. When HLA alleles, especially DR and DQ, strongly co-occurred, attributing TCR associations to individual alleles was difficult. According to a later analysis, parvovirus B19, influenza, CMV and Epstein-Barr virus appeared linked to several top co-occurrence clusters. Sequencing depth was assumed to be roughly uniform across donors in the presence/absence analyses, though that assumption may not hold. Most TCR sequences were observed very rarely across donors, whereas some public TCRs were present in many individuals. HLA typing was unavailable for some donors at each locus, so association tests used only the typed subset. According to a later genetic analysis, donors in an Asian-associated ancestry cluster had fewer N-insertions in productive TCRs than the approximately 670-donor mean. A further reported finding was that TCR beta sequences accurately predicted the HLA-A and HLA-B alleles for most subjects in the first cohort. In vitro tests confirmed that a few of the cytomegalovirus-associated TCR beta chains recognize cytomegalovirus antigens. The classifier was reported to diagnose cytomegalovirus status with high specificity and sensitivity in both the original and validation cohorts. In a later analysis, the rate of TCR association differed among HLA loci, with DRB1 alleles having the most associated TCRs and HLA-C alleles having the fewest. In a later genetic analysis, a missense DCLRE1C variant was associated with V-gene and J-gene trimming of TCR beta chains, and the association was replicated in an independent cohort. A later analysis found that most CMV-associated TCR beta chains appeared HLA-restricted, with HLA associations seemingly driven largely by CMV exposure. At a false discovery rate of 0.05, a later analysis linked roughly 17,000 TCR beta sequences to specific HLA alleles. Compared with equally common non-associated chains, HLA-associated TCR beta chains in a later analysis were more clonally expanded and had lower generation probabilities. In this cohort, only TCR beta chains were sequenced, and detectable features were limited by the absence of alpha or paired-chain data. CMV serostatus was the only immune exposure information available for the cohort. The authors suggested that the approach could potentially be extended to other disease states and immunological phenotypes. An earlier analysis of some 560 of the donors showed that most TCR beta V segments appeared in productive rearrangements either about 87% or about 30% of the time, which broadly matched IMGT annotations. In the study, about 150 TCR beta chains were listed as associated with cytomegalovirus.

The sample taken for sequencing was PBMCs. This clonotype was obtained from a man in his forties in good health and CMV-seronegative.

The DNA sequence is as follows: TGCGCCAGCAGCTCGTCAGTCCGGACAGGGACCTACAATGAGCAGTTCTTC. This sequence encodes CASSSSVRTGTYNEQFF. This receptor chain uses TRBV5-1 and TRBJ2-1, with 8 middle bases fitting TRBD1. CDR1 and CDR2, looked up from the germline V gene, are SGHRS and YFSETQ. Germline trimming: 3 bases from V, 2 bases from J; junction bases outside gene matches: 10. From the cysteine up to the phenylalanine, the CDR3 has a length of 17 residues. Left in the record is the CDR3 DNA by itself, 51 bases read in frame from the first base. Here the CDR3 is joined to the reference TRBV5-1 and TRBJ2-1 genes, and the full variable domain is: KAGVTQTPRYLIKTRGQQVTLSCSPISGHRSVSWYQQTPGQGLQFLFEYFSETQRNKGNFPGRFSGRQFSNSRSEMNVSTLELGDSALYLCASSSSVRTGTYNEQFFGPGTRLTVL.